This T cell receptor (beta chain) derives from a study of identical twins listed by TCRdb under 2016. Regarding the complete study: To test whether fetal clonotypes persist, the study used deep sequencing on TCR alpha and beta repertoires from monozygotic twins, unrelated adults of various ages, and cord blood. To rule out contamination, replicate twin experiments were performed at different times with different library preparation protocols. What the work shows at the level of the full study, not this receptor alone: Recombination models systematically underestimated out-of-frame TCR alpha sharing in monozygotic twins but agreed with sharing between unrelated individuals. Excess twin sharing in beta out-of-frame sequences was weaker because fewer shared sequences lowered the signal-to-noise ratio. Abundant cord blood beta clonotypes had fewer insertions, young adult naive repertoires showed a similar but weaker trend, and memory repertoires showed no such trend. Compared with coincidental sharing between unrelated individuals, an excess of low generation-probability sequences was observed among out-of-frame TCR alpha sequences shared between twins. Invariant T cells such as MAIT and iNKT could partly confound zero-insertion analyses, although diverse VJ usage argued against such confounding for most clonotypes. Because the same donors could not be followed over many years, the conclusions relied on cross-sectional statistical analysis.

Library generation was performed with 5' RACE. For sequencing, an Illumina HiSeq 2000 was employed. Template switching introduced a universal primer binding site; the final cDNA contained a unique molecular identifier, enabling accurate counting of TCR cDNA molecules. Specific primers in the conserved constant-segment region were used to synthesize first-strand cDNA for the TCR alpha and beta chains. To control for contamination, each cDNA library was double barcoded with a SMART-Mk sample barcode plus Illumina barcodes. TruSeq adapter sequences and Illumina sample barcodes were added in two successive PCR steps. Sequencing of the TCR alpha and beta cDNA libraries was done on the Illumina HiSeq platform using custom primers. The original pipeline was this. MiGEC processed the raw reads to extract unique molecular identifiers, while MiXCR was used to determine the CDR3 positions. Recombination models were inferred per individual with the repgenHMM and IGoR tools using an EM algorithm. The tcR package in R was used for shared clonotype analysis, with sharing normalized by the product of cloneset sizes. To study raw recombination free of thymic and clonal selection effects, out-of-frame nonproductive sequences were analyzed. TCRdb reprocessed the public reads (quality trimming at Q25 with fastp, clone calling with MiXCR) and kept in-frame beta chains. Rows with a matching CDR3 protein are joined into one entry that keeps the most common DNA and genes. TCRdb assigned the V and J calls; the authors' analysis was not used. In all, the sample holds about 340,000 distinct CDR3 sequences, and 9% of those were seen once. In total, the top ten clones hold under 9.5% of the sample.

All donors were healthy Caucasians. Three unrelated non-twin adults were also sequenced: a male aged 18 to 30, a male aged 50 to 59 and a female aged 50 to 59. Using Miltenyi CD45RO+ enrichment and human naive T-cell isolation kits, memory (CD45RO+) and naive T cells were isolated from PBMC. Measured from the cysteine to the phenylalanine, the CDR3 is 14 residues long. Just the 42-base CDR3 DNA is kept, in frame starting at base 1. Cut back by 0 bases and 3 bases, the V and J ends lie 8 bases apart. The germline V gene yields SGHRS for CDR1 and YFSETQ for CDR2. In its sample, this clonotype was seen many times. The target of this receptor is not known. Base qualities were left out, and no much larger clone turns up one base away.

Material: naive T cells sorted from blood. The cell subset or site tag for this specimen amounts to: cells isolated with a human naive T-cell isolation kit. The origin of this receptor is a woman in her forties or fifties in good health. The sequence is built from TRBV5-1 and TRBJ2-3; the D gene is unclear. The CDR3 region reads CASSLAGFTDTQYF. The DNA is TGCGCCAGCAGCTTGGCCGGCTTTACAGATACGCAGTATTTT.